This TCR beta chain was identified in a study of T cells in localized non-small cell lung cancer (dated by TCRdb to about 2020). Context from the whole study: Comparing tumors with uninvolved tumor-adjacent lungs, the study looked at the T cell repertoires of 236 patients with early-stage NSCLC. NSCLC patients had a mean age of around 70 years, and more than 120 were male and some 98 female. The cohort consisted of roughly 240 treatment-naive NSCLC patients whose localized lung tumors had been resected. Results the study describes overall, beyond this receptor: A median of about 55 of the top 100 tumor clones were detected in paired uninvolved adjacent lung, and some 30 of these tumor clones were also found among the top 100 clones of the paired uninvolved adjacent lung. Longer overall survival was associated with higher blood T cell density, whereas shorter survival was associated with higher adjacent-lung clonality. Because multi-region tumor sequencing was not done, intratumor heterogeneity could not be ruled out. The highest T cell clonality was observed in uninvolved tumor-adjacent lung, where clonality exceeded that of tumor, suggesting that antigenic responses were more focused in uninvolved tumor-adjacent lung. Since the design was exploratory, TCR variables were selected using unadjusted p-values with no false-discovery rate correction.

At diagnosis, peripheral blood, uninvolved tumor-adjacent lung and tumor were collected and were preserved as a mix of fresh-frozen and FFPE material. For TCR repertoire profiling, blood samples were analyzed as peripheral blood mononuclear cells. The immunoSEQ Assay was used to sequence TCR beta CDR3 regions from DNA. Under the source paper's analysis protocol: To compute T cell density, TCR beta template counts were normalized to usable DNA, which was estimated by amplifying housekeeping genes. Using the preseqR package, richness was estimated by extrapolating to 120,000 templates for tissue samples and 400,000 templates for PBMC samples. Clonality was defined as one minus Pielou's evenness. Differential abundance testing on productive amino-acid clonotypes, with a minimum total count of 5 and an alpha of 0.1, was used to identify tissue-enriched TCRs. Repertoire overlap between compartments was quantified with the Jaccard Index and Morisita Overlap Index. GLIPH grouped TCR beta CDR3s together with public tetramer-defined viral CDR3s, and a viral motif had to include at least three viral sequences and show V-gene enrichment. TCRdb took this table from immuneACCESS and kept in-frame rearrangements with V and J called. Such tables lack part of the clones; where checked against another copy, unresolved V genes explain under half of the gap, and the rest is unexplained. V, J and clone size are taken as reported in that table, and D and trimming were inferred from the DNA itself. The sample records tens of thousands of clones, about 80% of which are singletons. The ten most abundant clones make up about 4.8% of the sample.

As to this clone: Its specific antigen is unknown. Base quality data are lacking; no much larger clone is found one base away.

Trimming at the junction amounts to 0 bases on V and 4 bases on J, and the germline ends lie 16 bases apart. The germline V gene encodes CDR1 SGHRS and CDR2 YFSETQ. Taken from cysteine to phenylalanine, the CDR3 has 17 residues. The CDR3 DNA has 51 bases and is translated from base 1. The TCR sequence derives from a man aged 40-75 years with stage II lung adenocarcinoma. Recombination connected TRBV5-1 to TRBJ1-4, with no D gene named confidently. The input for sequencing was PBMCs, taken before any cancer treatment. The CDR3 region reads CASSLGFEGFSNEKLFF. DNA sequence: TGCGCCAGCAGCTTGGGGTTTGAGGGCTTCAGTAATGAAAAACTGTTTTTT.